This T cell receptor (beta chain) originates from a study of OX40 agonist ivuxolimab in advanced cancers. Study information: Patients were infused with ivuxolimab every 2 weeks at 0.01 to 10 mg/kg.

Method: immunoSEQ multiplex PCR; TCRdb's copy keeps in-frame clones and lacks some. In the table there are some 30,000 clones, 81% of which are singletons. The V segment lost 4 bases and the J segment 6 bases; nucleotides outside the gene matches: 10. This CDR3 spans 16 amino acids. Germline CDR1 is SQVTM and CDR2 is ANQGSEA. This TCR was sampled from an adult with an advanced solid tumor such as melanoma, head and neck, liver or kidney cancer. The V call is TRBV29-1, the J call TRBJ2-2, with 11 bases aligning to TRBD1. The sequencing used CD4+ or CD8+ T cells sorted from blood, collected in a trial of the OX40 agonist ivuxolimab. DNA of the CDR3: TGCAGCGTTGCCCCCTGGACAGGGGGCCTGTCCGGGGAGCTGTTTTTT. It translates to CSVAPWTGGLSGELFF.